The table lists the clone carrying this T cell receptor (beta chain) with a few counts. What it binds is unknown. CDR1 is SGHDT, CDR2 YYEEEE, per germline. The CDR3 extends over 16 amino acids. With 0 bases removed from V and 2 bases from J, the gap between germline ends came to 12 bases. This sample was taken from a study of cytomegalovirus exposure and HLA in healthy donors. Researchers ran the PCR with 60 Vbeta and 13 Jbeta primers. Method: immunoSEQ multiplex PCR; TCRdb's copy keeps in-frame clones and lacks some. The sample lists about 120,000 clones; approximately 65% were seen once. Overall study findings and caveats: TCR beta chain V- and J-gene trimming was linked, in a later analysis, to a missense variant in DCLRE1C.

This sequence originates from a man in his late teens or twenties in good health and CMV-seronegative. Sequencing input: PBMCs. The chain uses TRBV5-6 and TRBJ1-3; D gene unclear. In DNA, the CDR3 is TGTGCCAGCAGCTTGGCCCCGGGTGGCCCTGGAAACACCATATATTTT. This encodes CASSLAPGGPGNTIYF.